A selection of T cell receptor beta chains follows, all from one sample in a study of CD8+ T cells in alopecia areata. Profiled with immunoSEQ multiplex PCR; TCRdb holds only in-frame clones, not every one. The profile shows about 120,000 clones, less than 75% of them singletons. This material consisted of CD8+ T cells sorted from blood, taken at week 4, from a patient treated with tofacitinib. These receptor sequences come from a human donor with alopecia areata. The CDR3 runs from the conserved cysteine through the conserved F or W. D genes are given only for firm matches. Expanded clones get a size class; other rows say once, few or many, or leave the size out.

>once|TRBD1|TRBV7-7|TRBJ1-6
TGTGCTAGCAGCACGGACAGGGGGGATTCACCCCTCCACTTT
CASSTDRGDSPLHF
>.|.|TRBV5-6|TRBJ1-2
TGTGCCAGCAGCTTGGGGGCGGCTGTATACTATGGCTACACCTTC
CASSLGAAVYYGYTF
>.|TRBD1|TRBV29-1|TRBJ2-7
TGCAGCGTTGAACTGGGACAGGGTCAAGAGCAGTACTTC
CSVELGQGQEQYF
>few|.|TRBV29-1|TRBJ2-7
TGCAGCGTTACCACCCCCCTGACGGGGGACGAGCAGTACTTC
CSVTTPLTGDEQYF
>.|.|TRBV2|TRBJ1-5
TGTGCCAGCAGTGAATTCGGCAATCAGCCCCAGCATTTT
CASSEFGNQPQHF
>few|.|TRBV7-9|TRBJ2-5
TGTGCCAGCAGCCACTCGGGGGCGTCGGAGACCCAGTACTTC
CASSHSGASETQYF
>.|.|TRBV28|TRBJ2-5
TGTGCCAGCACATCGAACGGGGTTATACAAGAGACCCAGTACTTC
CASTSNGVIQETQYF
>few|.|TRBV6-6|TRBJ2-1
TGTGCCAGCAGTTGGGGAACCCATGAGCAGTTCTTC
CASSWGTHEQFF
>.|TRBD2|TRBV10-3|TRBJ2-1
TGTGCCATCAGTGACCCCGGGACTAGCGGTCTCAATGAGCAGTTCTTC
CAISDPGTSGLNEQFF
>few|.|TRBV7-9|TRBJ2-1
TGTGCCAGCAGCTTAGAACGGACAGTATCCTTCTTTGAGCAGTTCTTC
CASSLERTVSFFEQFF
>.|.|TRBV7-9|TRBJ2-3
TGTGCCAGCAGTAGTGGGGCAGCGGTTATCGCAGATACGCAGTATTTT
CASSSGAAVIADTQYF
>few|.|TRBV7-9|TRBJ2-7
TGTGCCAGCAGCTTACCGGCCTCCTACGAGCAGTACTTC
CASSLPASYEQYF
>once|.|TRBV5-6|TRBJ1-1
TGTGCCAGCAGCTTGAAGGGACACCTAAGGAACACTGAAGCTTTCTTT
CASSLKGHLRNTEAFF
>.|TRBD1|TRBV14|TRBJ2-5
TGTGCCAGCAGCCAAGATTGGTGGGACAGGGAAGAGACCCAGTACTTC
CASSQDWWDREETQYF
>.|.|TRBV6-4|TRBJ1-6
TGTGCCAGCAGTGACTCGCCAGGGCAGTCGGGTTCACCCCTCCACTTT
CASSDSPGQSGSPLHF
>.|.|TRBV15|TRBJ2-2
TGTGCCACCAGCATTCCGTTCGGGGAGCTGTTTTTT
CATSIPFGELFF
>few|TRBD1|TRBV27|TRBJ2-7
TGTGCCAGCAGTCCCCGACAGGGTCTCCTCTACGAGCAGTACTTC
CASSPRQGLLYEQYF
>few|TRBD1|TRBV7-6|TRBJ1-4
TGTGCCAGCAGCTTCGGACAGGTTGAAAAACTGTTTTTT
CASSFGQVEKLFF